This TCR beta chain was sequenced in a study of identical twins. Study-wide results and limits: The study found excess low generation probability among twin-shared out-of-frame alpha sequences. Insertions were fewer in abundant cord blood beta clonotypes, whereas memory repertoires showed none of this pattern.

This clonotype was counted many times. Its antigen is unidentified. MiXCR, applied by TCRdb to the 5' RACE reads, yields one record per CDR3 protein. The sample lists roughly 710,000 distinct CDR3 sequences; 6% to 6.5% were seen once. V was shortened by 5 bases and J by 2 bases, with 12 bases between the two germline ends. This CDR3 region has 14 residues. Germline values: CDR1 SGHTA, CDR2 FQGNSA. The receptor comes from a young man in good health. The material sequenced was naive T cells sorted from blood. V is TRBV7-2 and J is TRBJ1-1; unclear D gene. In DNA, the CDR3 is TGTGCCAGCAGCCGCGACGGCAGTAACACTGAAGCTTTCTTT. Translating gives CASSRDGSNTEAFF.